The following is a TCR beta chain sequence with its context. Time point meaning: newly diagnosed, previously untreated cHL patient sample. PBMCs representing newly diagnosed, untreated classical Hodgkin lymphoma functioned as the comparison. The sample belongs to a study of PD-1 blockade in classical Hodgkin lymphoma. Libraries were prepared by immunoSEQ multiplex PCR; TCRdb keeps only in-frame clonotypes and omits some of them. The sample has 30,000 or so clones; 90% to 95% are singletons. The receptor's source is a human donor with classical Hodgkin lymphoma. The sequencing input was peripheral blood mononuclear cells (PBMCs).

CDR3 loop: CATSRTTPGEKLFF. In nucleotides, the CDR3 is TGTGCCACCAGCAGAACGACCCCCGGTGAAAAACTGTTTTTT. The gene calls are TRBV15 and TRBJ1-4; no clear D gene. This CDR3 has 14 residues. Germline V gene sequence: CDR1 LNHNV, CDR2 YYDKDF (reference sequence). The germline V and J ends were trimmed by 2 bases and 7 bases, with 11 bases remaining between them. Full variable domain (outside the CDR3, taken from reference TRBV15 and TRBJ1-4): DAMVIQNPRYQVTQFGKPVTLSCSQTLNHNVMYWYQQKSSQAPKLLFHYYDKDFNNEADTPDNFQSRRPNTSFCFLDIRSPGLGDTAMYLCATSRTTPGEKLFFGSGTQLSVL.